This TCR beta chain was recovered during a study of blood T cell repertoires in COVID-19. Overall study: Donors in the United States, Italy and Spain gave samples during acute or convalescent COVID-19. T cells, B-cell-depleted T cells, or PBMCs provided the cDNA or gDNA that served as material.

This table comes from immunoSEQ multiplex PCR, and its TCRdb copy is limited to in-frame clones, with some not included. Here the sample spans 300,000 to 350,000 clones, approximately 89% being singletons. Sequenced material: PBMCs or T cells enriched from blood (not recorded which). The sequence came from a man younger than 45 who had recovered from COVID-19.

The CDR3 spells CASSFAGTGVLYEQYF. CDR3 bases: TGTGCCAGCAGCTTTGCCGGGACAGGGGTTTTGTACGAGCAGTACTTC. This sequence joins TRBV5-4 and TRBJ2-7, with TRBD1 identical over 10 bases. The germline V gene encodes CDR1 SGHNT and CDR2 YYREEE (reference sequence). The CDR3 extends over 16 amino acids. Trimming took 2 bases from V and 4 from J; bases not matched to a gene: 9. Combining the CDR3 with reference TRBV5-4 and TRBJ2-7 gives the whole variable domain ETGVTQSPTHLIKTRGQQVTLRCSSQSGHNTVSWYQQALGQGPQFIFQYYREEENGRGNFPPRFSGLQFPNYSSELNVNALELDDSALYLCASSFAGTGVLYEQYFGPGTRLTVT.